A selection of T cell receptor beta chains follows, all from one sample in a study of blood T cell repertoires in COVID-19. Generated by immunoSEQ multiplex PCR, the TCRdb table keeps only in-frame clones and is missing some. The table records approximately 90,000 clones, about four fifths of them present only once. The sequenced material came from peripheral blood. The source is an older man with COVID-19, enrolled during active disease. Each CDR3 is given with its conserved first and last residue. Fields, in order: D gene, clone size, J gene, V gene, CDR3 protein, CDR3 DNA. A D gene is named only where the DNA matches it firmly. Some rows have no size entry. The others give once, few or many, or a class for an expanded clone.

.,few,TRBJ1-5,TRBV6-5,CASSRQLNQPQHF,TGTGCCAGCAGTCGACAGCTCAATCAGCCCCAGCATTTT
TRBD2,.,TRBJ2-5,TRBV4-2,CASSQAEAASGSAKTQYF,TGTGCCAGCAGCCAAGCCGAAGCAGCTAGCGGGAGCGCTAAGACCCAGTACTTC
.,.,TRBJ2-1,TRBV7-6,CASSLAPRGDEQFF,TGTGCCAGCAGCTTAGCGCCAAGGGGCGATGAGCAGTTCTTC
.,.,TRBJ1-6,TRBV11-2,CASSLTGPNSPLHF,TGTGCCAGCAGCTTAACAGGGCCTAATTCACCCCTCCACTTT
.,.,TRBJ1-1,TRBV18,CASSTTLNTEAFF,TGTGCCAGCTCAACAACCTTGAACACTGAAGCTTTCTTT
TRBD1,many,TRBJ1-4,TRBV6-6,CASSRPPGQGAVREKLFF,TGTGCCAGCAGTCGCCCTCCGGGACAGGGGGCGGTTCGCGAAAAACTGTTTTTT
.,.,TRBJ1-3,TRBV9,CASSVVSSFGNTIYF,TGTGCCAGCAGCGTAGTCTCCTCCTTTGGAAACACCATATATTTT
.,.,TRBJ1-6,TRBV2,CASKPENSPLHF,TGTGCCAGCAAACCAGAAAATTCACCCCTCCACTTT
.,few,TRBJ2-4,TRBV2,CASDGLDRPENIQYF,TGTGCCAGCGATGGGTTAGACAGGCCCGAAAACATTCAGTACTTC
TRBD1,.,TRBJ1-2,TRBV24-1,CATSQTGGIYGYTF,TGTGCCACCAGCCAGACAGGGGGAATCTATGGCTACACCTTC
TRBD1,.,TRBJ2-7,TRBV6-2/TRBV6-3,CASSYGTGADEQYF,TGTGCCAGCAGTTACGGGACAGGGGCGGACGAGCAGTACTTC
.,.,TRBJ1-1,TRBV27,CASSLLTGQPRVFF,TGTGCCAGCAGTCTCCTGACCGGACAACCCCGAGTCTTCTTT
TRBD2,.,TRBJ2-2,TRBV5-4,CASSLAGRDAGELFF,TGTGCCAGCAGCTTGGCGGGGAGGGACGCCGGGGAGCTGTTTTTT
.,.,TRBJ2-7,TRBV7-2,CASSLLPYEQYF,TGTGCCAGCAGCTTACTCCCCTACGAGCAGTACTTC
TRBD1,.,TRBJ1-1,TRBV28,CASSFRDRVLGTEAFF,TGTGCCAGCAGTTTTCGGGACAGGGTTCTCGGCACTGAAGCTTTCTTT
.,.,TRBJ1-1,TRBV6-2/TRBV6-3,CASSYPRLGQEAFF,TGTGCCAGCAGTTATCCACGCCTCGGACAAGAAGCTTTCTTT
.,.,TRBJ1-3,TRBV3-1/TRBV3-2,CASSAPWGQNTIYF,TGTGCCAGCAGCGCCCCGTGGGGCCAAAACACCATATATTTT
TRBD1,.,TRBJ1-2,TRBV5-6,CASSVDRNYGYTF,TGTGCCAGCAGCGTGGACAGGAACTATGGCTACACCTTC
.,.,TRBJ1-2,TRBV28,CASSKSGGGYTF,TGTGCCAGCAGTAAATCCGGGGGGGGCTACACCTTC
.,.,TRBJ1-2,TRBV12-3/TRBV12-4,CASSFFGARYTF,TGTGCCAGCAGTTTTTTTGGGGCACGCTACACCTTC
.,.,TRBJ2-1,TRBV6-1,CASSEVGRGQFF,TGTGCCAGCAGTGAAGTGGGGAGAGGGCAGTTCTTC
TRBD2,.,TRBJ2-3,TRBV19,CASSMSFGGGGDTQYF,TGTGCCAGTAGTATGTCGTTTGGCGGGGGGGGCGATACGCAGTATTTT
.,few,TRBJ1-6,TRBV23-1,CASSQSLEGHGSPLHF,TGCGCCAGCAGTCAATCTTTAGAGGGACACGGTTCACCCCTCCACTTT
.,.,TRBJ1-2,TRBV7-9,CASSLGQGGDYGYTF,TGTGCCAGCAGCTTAGGGCAGGGAGGGGACTATGGCTACACCTTC
TRBD1,.,TRBJ1-2,TRBV15,CATSRDSSGQGIKLNYGYTF,TGTGCCACCAGCAGAGATTCTAGTGGACAGGGGATAAAGCTTAACTATGGCTACACCTTC
.,.,TRBJ2-3,TRBV2,CASRADFPTDTQYF,TGTGCCAGCAGGGCGGACTTTCCCACAGATACGCAGTATTTT
TRBD1,.,TRBJ2-3,TRBV6-5,CASSSRQGSDTQYF,TGTGCCAGCAGCTCCCGACAGGGGTCAGATACGCAGTATTTT
TRBD1,.,TRBJ1-2,TRBV19,CASSSGTAHYGYTF,TGTGCCAGTAGTTCCGGGACAGCCCACTATGGCTACACCTTC